The 24 T cell receptor beta chains given below trace back to one sample, sequenced in a study of blood T cell repertoires in COVID-19. Data came from immunoSEQ multiplex PCR; TCRdb stores just in-frame clones and leaves some out. The sample contains roughly 200,000 clones, roughly 91% of which appear only once. The sequenced material came from PBMCs or T cells enriched from blood (not recorded which). These receptors were obtained from a woman aged 25 to 39 with acute COVID-19.

This clone was seen a single time. This rearrangement joins TRBV4-1 to TRBJ2-1, with D possibly matching TRBD2 (5 bases). Germline V gene sequence: CDR1 MGHRA, CDR2 YSYEKL. This CDR3 spans 13 amino acids. Between the trimmed V and J ends, which lost 9 bases and 1 base, there was a span of 10 bases. CDR3: CASASKSYNEQFF. The CDR3, as DNA: TGCGCCAGTGCTAGCAAATCCTACAATGAGCAGTTCTTC.

This chain links TRBV11-2 with TRBJ1-4; the D gene is possibly TRBD1 (6 bases). Trimming left V 5 bases short and J 1 base short, with 8 bases between. CDR3 length equals 14 residues. CDR1 is SGHAT, CDR2 FQNNGV, per germline. For the CDR3, the DNA is TGTGCCAGCAGCCCGGACAGAACTAATGAAAAACTGTTTTTT. This encodes CASSPDRTNEKLFF.

The V gene is TRBV7-9, the J gene TRBJ1-1; TRBD1 might be the D (5 bases). Germline V gene sequence: CDR1 SEHNR, CDR2 FQNEAQ (reference sequence). Trimming pared 6 bases from V and 2 bases from J, leaving 10 bases between. CDR3 length equals 13 residues. CDR3: CASSSTGNTEAFF. CDR3 nucleotide sequence: TGTGCCAGCAGTTCCACAGGTAACACTGAAGCTTTCTTT.

The chain joins TRBV5-6 to TRBJ2-7; TRBD2 matches 10 bases. Germline assignment: CDR1 SGHDT and CDR2 YYEEEE. Losses at the gene ends were 0 bases for V and 4 bases for J; bases not matched to a gene: 10. The CDR3 spans 17 residues. CDR3 in amino acids: CASSLDGDLAGDYEQYF. The CDR3 DNA is TGTGCCAGCAGCTTGGATGGGGATCTAGCGGGGGATTACGAGCAGTACTTC.

The chain combines TRBV6-5 with TRBJ2-7; D gene uncertain. Trimming cost V 8 bases and J 6 bases, with 17 bases left between them. The germline CDR1 and CDR2 sequences are MNHEY and SVGAGI. The CDR3 totals 13 residues. CDR3 region: CASRLPPGGEQYF. In DNA, the CDR3 is TGTGCCAGCCGACTCCCGCCGGGTGGCGAGCAGTACTTC.

The chain carries TRBV9 and TRBJ1-3, with unresolved D. The CDR3 covers 17 residues. CDR1 is SGDLS and CDR2 is YYNGEE in the germline V gene. Trimming pared 0 bases from V and 0 bases from J, leaving 13 bases between. DNA of the CDR3: TGTGCCAGCAGCGTAGACCTACTACAAACCTCTGGAAACACCATATATTTT. Its protein is CASSVDLLQTSGNTIYF. Using reference TRBV9 and TRBJ1-3 for the parts outside the CDR3, the full variable domain is DSGVTQTPKHLITATGQRVTLRCSPRSGDLSVYWYQQSLDQGLQFLIQYYNGEERAKGNILERFSAQQFPDLHSELNLSSLELGDSALYFCASSVDLLQTSGNTIYFGEGSWLTVV.

The chain recombines TRBV4-1 with TRBJ1-2; tentative D call: TRBD1 (6 bases). V was cut by 4 bases and J by 4 bases, with 19 bases left in between. The CDR3 extends over 16 amino acids. Per germline, CDR1 MGHRA and CDR2 YSYEKL. The CDR3 loop is CASSPNAAGESYGYTF. The CDR3 DNA reads as TGCGCCAGCAGCCCCAATGCGGCAGGGGAGTCCTATGGCTACACCTTC.

The chain has TRBV6-5 and TRBJ2-2, with a weak D call TRBD2 (5 bases). Germline values: CDR1 MNHEY, CDR2 SVGAGI. Trimming pared 8 bases from V and 2 bases from J, leaving 12 bases between. The length of the CDR3 is 14 residues. The CDR3 DNA reads as TGTGCCAGCGGGCTAGGAGGTAACACCGGGGAGCTGTTTTTT. Protein sequence: CASGLGGNTGELFF.

This chain connects TRBV3-1 (or the pseudogene TRBV3-2) to TRBJ2-7, with 7 bases aligning to TRBD1. CDR1 is LGHDT, CDR2 YNNKEL, per germline (reference sequence). The CDR3 consists of 15 residues. V lost 1 base to trimming and J lost 6 bases; unmatched junction nucleotides: 9. CDR3 sequence reads: CASSQAYRQGREQYF. The CDR3 DNA reads as TGTGCCAGCAGCCAAGCCTATCGACAGGGACGCGAGCAGTACTTC.

V is TRBV7-6 and J is TRBJ1-1; D is perhaps TRBD1 (6 bases). Germline V gene lookup returns CDR1 SGHVS and CDR2 FNYEAQ. V was pared by 0 bases and J by 4 bases, with 12 bases between. The CDR3 length is 15 residues. CDR3 in amino acids: CASSLAYQGTTEAFF. As DNA, the CDR3 is TGTGCCAGCAGCTTAGCCTACCAGGGGACCACTGAAGCTTTCTTT.

The J gene is TRBJ1-5, the V gene TRBV5-6; TRBD1 matches 9 bases. This CDR3 contains 15 residues. Germline V gene lookup returns CDR1 SGHDT and CDR2 YYEEEE. V gave up 0 bases and J gave up 7 bases; unmatched junction bases: 5. CDR3 sequence (DNA): TGTGCCAGCAGCTTGGCCGGGACAGGGTTGCAGCCCCAGCATTTT. It encodes CASSLAGTGLQPQHF. The full variable domain, rest sourced from reference TRBV5-6 and TRBJ1-5, is DAGVTQSPTHLIKTRGQQVTLRCSPKSGHDTVSWYQQALGQGPQFIFQYYEEEERQRGNFPDRFSGHQFPNYSSELNVNALLLGDSALYLCASSLAGTGLQPQHFGDGTRLSIL.

The chain recombines TRBV5-1 with TRBJ2-7, with 12 nucleotides matching TRBD2. Germline-derived CDR1 and CDR2 are SGHRS and YFSETQ. The trim removed 1 base at V and 1 base at J, leaving 0 bases unmatched. The CDR3 contains 15 residues. CDR3 sequence (DNA): TGCGCCAGCAGCTTGCTAGCGGGGGGGTCCTACGAGCAGTACTTC. Protein sequence: CASSLLAGGSYEQYF.

The chain links TRBV25-1 to TRBJ2-7; D is undetermined. The CDR3 extends over 13 amino acids. Per the germline V gene, CDR1 is MGHDK and CDR2 is SYGVNS. Trimming pared 3 bases from V and 1 base from J, leaving 7 bases between. CDR3 coding DNA: TGTGCCAGCAGTGATCACTCTTCCTACGAGCAGTACTTC. As protein: CASSDHSSYEQYF.

This clone was seen just once. The V gene is TRBV6-5, the J gene TRBJ1-2; D may be TRBD1 (5 bases). The germline V gene encodes CDR1 MNHEY and CDR2 SVGAGI. The CDR3 extends over 15 amino acids. V shed 6 bases and J shed 4 bases, with 18 bases lying between them. The CDR3: CASRKNRGSGYGYTF. In nucleotides, the CDR3 is TGTGCCAGCAGAAAAAACCGGGGGAGCGGCTATGGCTACACCTTC.

The chain carries TRBV4-3 and TRBJ2-6, with D maybe TRBD2 (5 bases). This CDR3 has 15 amino acids. Germline CDR1 reads LGHNA; CDR2 reads YSLEER. Trimming took 4 bases from V and 4 from J, leaving 11 bases between them. In nucleotides, the CDR3 is TGCGCCAGCAGCCCCGAGGGATCAGGGGCCAACGTCCTGACTTTC. As protein: CASSPEGSGANVLTF.

This chain uses TRBV28 with TRBJ2-7; 8 nucleotides agree with TRBD1. CDR3 size: 12 residues. Germline CDR1 is MDHEN and CDR2 is SYDVKM. The V gene end was trimmed by 4 bases and the J gene end by 6 bases; junction bases not matched to a gene: 2. The CDR3 DNA reads as TGTGCCAGCAGTTCCGGGACAGGCGAGCAGTACTTC. It specifies CASSSGTGEQYF.

This clone was picked up a small number of times. The V gene is TRBV3-1 (or the pseudogene TRBV3-2), the J gene TRBJ1-5, with TRBD1 as a possible D gene (5 bases). The CDR3 loop spans 14 amino acids. Germline CDR1 reads LGHDT; CDR2 reads YNNKEL (reference sequence). V lost 0 bases and J lost 7, with 10 bases in between. CDR3 loop: CASSQDTGRQPQHF. In DNA, the CDR3 is TGTGCCAGCAGCCAAGATACAGGTCGGCAGCCCCAGCATTTT.

The chain couples TRBV27 to TRBJ1-1; D remains ambiguous. This CDR3 comprises 13 residues. The V gene's germline CDR1 is MNHEY and CDR2 SMNVEV (reference sequence). The germline V and J ends were trimmed by 4 bases and 0 bases, with 6 bases remaining between them. This chain's CDR3 is CASSWTVNTEAFF. The DNA for the CDR3 is TGTGCCAGCAGTTGGACTGTGAACACTGAAGCTTTCTTT.

This chain uses TRBV18 with TRBJ2-3; 9 bases agree with TRBD2. The CDR3 runs 15 residues. The ends lost 10 bases at V and 7 bases at J; junction bases unmatched: 15. Per the germline V gene, CDR1 is KGHSH and CDR2 is LQKENI. The CDR3 DNA follows: TGTGCCACCTCCGCAGTCCTAGCGGGGTTAAATACGCAGTATTTT. Translation: CATSAVLAGLNTQYF. Variable domain in full (rest from reference TRBV18 and TRBJ2-3): NAGVMQNPRHLVRRRGQEARLRCSPMKGHSHVYWYRQLPEEGLKFMVYLQKENIIDESGMPKERFSAEFPKEGPSILRIQQVVRGDSAAYFCATSAVLAGLNTQYFGPGTRLTVL.

The V and J genes are TRBV27 and TRBJ2-5; 11 positions agree with TRBD2. CDR1 and CDR2 (germline): MNHEY, SMNVEV (reference sequence). With V trimmed by 5 bases and J by 1 base, 12 bases remained unmatched. The CDR3 totals 18 residues. CDR3 DNA sequence: TGTGCCAGCAGTAAATGGGGCCGTAGCGGGGGGGTCCAAGAGACCCAGTACTTC. Amino acids: CASSKWGRSGGVQETQYF.

The chain is built from TRBV19 and TRBJ2-1; TRBD1 matches at 8 bases. The CDR3 consists of 14 residues. V dropped 7 bases and J dropped 4; count of bases not matched to a gene: 6. Per germline, CDR1 LNHDA and CDR2 SQIVND (reference sequence). In DNA form, the CDR3 reads TGTGCCAGTACCCTGGACAGGGTATACAATGAGCAGTTCTTC. Residues: CASTLDRVYNEQFF. The entire variable domain, with the rest obtained from reference TRBV19 and TRBJ2-1, is as follows: DGGITQSPKYLFRKEGQNVTLSCEQNLNHDAMYWYRQDPGQGLRLIYYSQIVNDFQKGDIAEGYSVSREKKESFPLTVTSAQKNPTAFYLCASTLDRVYNEQFFGPGTRLTVL.

V and J are TRBV19 and TRBJ2-5; perhaps TRBD2 as D (6 bases). CDR3 size: 13 residues. Germline V gives CDR1 LNHDA, CDR2 SQIVND (reference sequence). Trimming took 5 bases from V and 4 from J, leaving 11 bases between them. CDR3 DNA sequence: TGTGCCAGTAGTCCACGGGGGTCAGAGACCCAGTACTTC. Translation gives CASSPRGSETQYF.

The CDR3 DNA is TGTGCCAGCAGCGTGGAGCCGGGACAGAGCTCCTACAATGAGCAGTTCTTC. Translation: CASSVEPGQSSYNEQFF. This chain links TRBV9 with TRBJ2-1; 7 bases fit TRBD1. Trimming took 2 bases from V and 0 from J; bases not matched to a gene: 8. The CDR3 consists of 17 residues. Germline V gene sequence: CDR1 SGDLS, CDR2 YYNGEE.

This clone came up once. CDR3 sequence (DNA): TGTGCCAGCAGCGGTCCGGGACTAGCCCAAGAGACCCAGTACTTC. Its translation is CASSGPGLAQETQYF. The rearrangement joins TRBV9 to TRBJ2-5, with 9 bases that match TRBD2. The ends lost 3 bases at V and 1 base at J; junction bases unmatched: 4. From germline, CDR1 is SGDLS and CDR2 YYNGEE. The CDR3 has 15 amino acids.